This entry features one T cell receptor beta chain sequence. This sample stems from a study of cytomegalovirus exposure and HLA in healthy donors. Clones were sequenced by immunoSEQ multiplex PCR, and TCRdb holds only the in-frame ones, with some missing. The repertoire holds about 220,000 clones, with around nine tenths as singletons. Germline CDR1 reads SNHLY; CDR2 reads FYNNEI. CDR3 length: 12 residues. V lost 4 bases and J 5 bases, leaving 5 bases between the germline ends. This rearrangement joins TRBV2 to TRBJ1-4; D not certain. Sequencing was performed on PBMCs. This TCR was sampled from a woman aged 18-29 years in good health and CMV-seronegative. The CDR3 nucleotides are TGTGCCAGCAGTGGAGGGAATGAAAAACTGTTTTTT. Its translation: CASSGGNEKLFF.